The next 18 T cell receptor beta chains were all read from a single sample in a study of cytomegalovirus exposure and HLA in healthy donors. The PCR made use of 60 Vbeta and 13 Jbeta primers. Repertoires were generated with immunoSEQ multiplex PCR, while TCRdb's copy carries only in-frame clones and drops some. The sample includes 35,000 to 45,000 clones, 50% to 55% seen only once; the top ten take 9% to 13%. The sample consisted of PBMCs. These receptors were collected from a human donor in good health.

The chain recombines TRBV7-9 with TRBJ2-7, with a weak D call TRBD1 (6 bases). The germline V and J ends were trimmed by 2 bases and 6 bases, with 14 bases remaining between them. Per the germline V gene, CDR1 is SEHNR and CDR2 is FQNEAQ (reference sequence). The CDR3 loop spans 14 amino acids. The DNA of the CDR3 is TGTGCCAGCAGCTTATCCGGCAGGGGTTTCGAGCAGTACTTC. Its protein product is CASSLSGRGFEQYF. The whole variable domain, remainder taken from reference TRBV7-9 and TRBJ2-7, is DTGVSQNPRHKITKRGQNVTFRCDPISEHNRLYWYRQTLGQGPEFLTYFQNEAQLEKSRLLSDRFSAERPKGSFSTLEIQRTEQGDSAMYLCASSLSGRGFEQYFGPGTRLTVT.

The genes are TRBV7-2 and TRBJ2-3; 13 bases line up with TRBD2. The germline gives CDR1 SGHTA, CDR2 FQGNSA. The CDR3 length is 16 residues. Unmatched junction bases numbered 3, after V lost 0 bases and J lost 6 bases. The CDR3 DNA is TGTGCCAGCAGCTTAGCCGGGACTAGCGGGACCGATACGCAGTATTTT. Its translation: CASSLAGTSGTDTQYF.

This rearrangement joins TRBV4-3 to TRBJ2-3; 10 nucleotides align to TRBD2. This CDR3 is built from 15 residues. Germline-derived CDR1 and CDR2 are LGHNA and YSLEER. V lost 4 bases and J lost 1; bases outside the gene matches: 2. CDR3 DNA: TGCGCCAGCAGCCTAGGACTAGCGGGCACAGATACGCAGTATTTT. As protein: CASSLGLAGTDTQYF.

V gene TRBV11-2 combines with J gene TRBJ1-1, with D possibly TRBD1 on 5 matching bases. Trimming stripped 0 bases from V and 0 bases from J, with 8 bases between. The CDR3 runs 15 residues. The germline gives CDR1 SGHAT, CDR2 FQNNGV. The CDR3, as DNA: TGTGCCAGCAGCTTAGATGCAGGGATGAACACTGAAGCTTTCTTT. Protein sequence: CASSLDAGMNTEAFF.

CDR3 in amino acids: CASSVALAGGDNEQFF. CDR3 nucleotide sequence: TGTGCCAGCAGCGTAGCTCTAGCGGGGGGAGACAATGAGCAGTTCTTC. V gene TRBV9 combines with J gene TRBJ2-1, with 11 bases matching TRBD2. V shed 0 bases, J shed 5 bases, and the junction held 4 bases outside the gene matches. The germline CDR1 and CDR2 sequences are SGDLS and YYNGEE. The CDR3 spans 16 residues.

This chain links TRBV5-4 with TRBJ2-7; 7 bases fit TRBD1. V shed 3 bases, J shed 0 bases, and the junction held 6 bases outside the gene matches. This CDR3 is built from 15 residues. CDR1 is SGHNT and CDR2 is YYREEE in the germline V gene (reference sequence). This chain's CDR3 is CASSSDRANSYEQYF. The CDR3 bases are TGTGCCAGCAGCTCCGACAGGGCCAACTCCTACGAGCAGTACTTC.

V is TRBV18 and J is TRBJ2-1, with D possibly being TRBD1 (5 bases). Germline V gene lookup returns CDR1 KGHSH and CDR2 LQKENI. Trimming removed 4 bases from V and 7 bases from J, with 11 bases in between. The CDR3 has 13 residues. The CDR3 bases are TGTGCCAGCTCACGGGGCGATAATAATGAGCAGTTCTTC. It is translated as CASSRGDNNEQFF.

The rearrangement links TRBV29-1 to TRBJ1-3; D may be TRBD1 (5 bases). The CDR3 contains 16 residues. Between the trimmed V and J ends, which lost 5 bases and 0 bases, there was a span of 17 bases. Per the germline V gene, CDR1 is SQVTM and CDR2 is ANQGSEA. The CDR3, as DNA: TGCAGCGTTTCCCGGGGGGGGAAATACTCTGGAAACACCATATATTTT. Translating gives CSVSRGGKYSGNTIYF.

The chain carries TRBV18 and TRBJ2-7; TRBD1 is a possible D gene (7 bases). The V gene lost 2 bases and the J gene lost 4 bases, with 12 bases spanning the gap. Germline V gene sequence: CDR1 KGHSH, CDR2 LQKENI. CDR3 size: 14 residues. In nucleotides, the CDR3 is TGTGCCAGCTCACCAGGCAGGGGGGATTACGAGCAGTACTTC. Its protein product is CASSPGRGDYEQYF.

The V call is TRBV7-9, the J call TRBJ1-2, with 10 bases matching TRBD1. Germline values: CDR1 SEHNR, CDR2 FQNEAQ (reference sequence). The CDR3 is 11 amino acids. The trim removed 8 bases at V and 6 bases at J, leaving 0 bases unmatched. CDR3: CASGTGDGYTF. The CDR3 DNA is TGTGCCAGCGGGACAGGGGATGGCTACACCTTC. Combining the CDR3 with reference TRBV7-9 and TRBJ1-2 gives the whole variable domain DTGVSQNPRHKITKRGQNVTFRCDPISEHNRLYWYRQTLGQGPEFLTYFQNEAQLEKSRLLSDRFSAERPKGSFSTLEIQRTEQGDSAMYLCASGTGDGYTFGSGTRLTVV.

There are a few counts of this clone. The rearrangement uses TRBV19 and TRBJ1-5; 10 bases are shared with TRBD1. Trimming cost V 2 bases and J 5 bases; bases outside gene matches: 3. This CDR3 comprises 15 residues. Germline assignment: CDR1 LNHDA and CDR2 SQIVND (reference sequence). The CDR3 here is CASSILGTGDQPQHF. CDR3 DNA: TGTGCCAGTAGTATATTGGGGACAGGGGATCAGCCCCAGCATTTT.

The CDR3 protein is CAIRDSGVYAEAFF. In DNA form, the CDR3 reads TGTGCCATCAGAGATTCAGGGGTATACGCTGAAGCTTTCTTT. The chain joins TRBV10-3 to TRBJ1-1; TRBD1 is a possible D gene (6 bases). In germline, CDR1 is ENHRY, CDR2 SYGVKD. Trimming stripped 6 bases from V and 6 bases from J, with 17 bases between. The CDR3 length is 14 residues.

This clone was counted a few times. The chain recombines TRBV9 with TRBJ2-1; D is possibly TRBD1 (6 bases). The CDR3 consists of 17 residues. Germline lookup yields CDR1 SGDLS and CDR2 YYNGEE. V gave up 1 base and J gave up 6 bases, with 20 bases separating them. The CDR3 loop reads CASSVINRAGPGNEQFF. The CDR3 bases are TGTGCCAGCAGCGTAATAAACAGGGCCGGGCCCGGCAATGAGCAGTTCTTC.

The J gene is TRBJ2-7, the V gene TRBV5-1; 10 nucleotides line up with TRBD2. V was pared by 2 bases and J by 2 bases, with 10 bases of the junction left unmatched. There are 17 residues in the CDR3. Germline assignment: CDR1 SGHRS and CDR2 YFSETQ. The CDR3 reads CASSFSDGSGGAYEQYF. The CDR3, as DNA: TGCGCCAGCAGCTTTAGTGATGGGAGCGGGGGGGCCTACGAGCAGTACTTC. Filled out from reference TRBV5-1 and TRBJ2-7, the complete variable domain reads KAGVTQTPRYLIKTRGQQVTLSCSPISGHRSVSWYQQTPGQGLQFLFEYFSETQRNKGNFPGRFSGRQFSNSRSEMNVSTLELGDSALYLCASSFSDGSGGAYEQYFGPGTRLTVT.

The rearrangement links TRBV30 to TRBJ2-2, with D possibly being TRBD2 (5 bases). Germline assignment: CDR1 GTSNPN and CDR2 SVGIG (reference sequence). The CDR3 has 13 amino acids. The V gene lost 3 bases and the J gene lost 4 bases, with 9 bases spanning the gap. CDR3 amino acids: CAWSPDFTGELFF. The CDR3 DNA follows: TGTGCCTGGAGCCCGGACTTCACCGGGGAGCTGTTTTTT.

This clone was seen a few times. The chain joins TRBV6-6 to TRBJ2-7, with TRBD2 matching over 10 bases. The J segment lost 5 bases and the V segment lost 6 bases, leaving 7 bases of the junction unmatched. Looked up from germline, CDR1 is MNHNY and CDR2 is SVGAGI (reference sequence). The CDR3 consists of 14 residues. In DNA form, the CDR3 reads TGTGCCAGCAGAGCTACTAGCGGGAACGACGAGCAGTACTTC. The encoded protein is CASRATSGNDEQYF.

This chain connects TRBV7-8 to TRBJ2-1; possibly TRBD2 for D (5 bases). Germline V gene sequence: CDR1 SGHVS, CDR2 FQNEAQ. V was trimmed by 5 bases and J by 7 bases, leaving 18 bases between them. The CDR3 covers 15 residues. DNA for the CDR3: TGTGCCAGCAGCCAGAGGGATAGGTCGTGGAATGAGCAGTTCTTC. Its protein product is CASSQRDRSWNEQFF.

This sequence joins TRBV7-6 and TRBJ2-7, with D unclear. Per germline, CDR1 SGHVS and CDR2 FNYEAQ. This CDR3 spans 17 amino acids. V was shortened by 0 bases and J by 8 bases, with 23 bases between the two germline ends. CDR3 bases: TGTGCCAGCAGCTTAGCGACTGGCGTATCAGCCGAAAATCAGCAGTACTTC. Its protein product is CASSLATGVSAENQQYF.